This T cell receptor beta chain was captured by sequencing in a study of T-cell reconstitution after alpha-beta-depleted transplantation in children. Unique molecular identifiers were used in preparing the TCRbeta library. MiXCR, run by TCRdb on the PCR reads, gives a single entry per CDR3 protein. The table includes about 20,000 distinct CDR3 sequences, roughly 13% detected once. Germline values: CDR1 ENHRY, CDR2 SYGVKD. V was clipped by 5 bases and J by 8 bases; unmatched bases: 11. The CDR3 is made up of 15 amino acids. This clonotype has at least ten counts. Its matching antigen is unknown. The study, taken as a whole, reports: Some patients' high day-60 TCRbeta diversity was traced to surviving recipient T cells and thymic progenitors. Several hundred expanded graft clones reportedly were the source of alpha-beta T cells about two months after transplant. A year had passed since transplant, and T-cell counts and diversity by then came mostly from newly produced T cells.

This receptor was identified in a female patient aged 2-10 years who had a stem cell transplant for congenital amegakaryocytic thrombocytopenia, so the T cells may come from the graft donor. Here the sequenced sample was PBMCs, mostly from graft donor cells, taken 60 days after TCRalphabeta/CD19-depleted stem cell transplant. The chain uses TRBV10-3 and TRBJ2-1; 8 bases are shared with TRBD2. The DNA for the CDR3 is TGTGCCATCAGTCCGGGACTAGTATTTCTCGATGAGCAGTTCTTC. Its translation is CAISPGLVFLDEQFF.